This record covers a single TCR beta chain. This sample was taken from a study of OX40 agonist ivuxolimab in advanced cancers. Study background: Partial responses, seen in three patients, involved one hepatocellular carcinoma and two cutaneous melanomas.

Method: immunoSEQ multiplex PCR; TCRdb's copy keeps in-frame clones and lacks some. The profile shows more than 35,000 clones, more than 70% of them singletons. V trimming: 5 bases; J trimming: 4 bases; junction bases outside the gene matches: 7. In germline, CDR1 is SNHLY, CDR2 FYNNEI. The CDR3 loop spans 16 amino acids. The rearrangement uses TRBV2 and TRBJ2-2, with 10 nucleotides matching TRBD2. Specimen: CD4+ or CD8+ T cells sorted from blood, collected in a trial of the OX40 agonist ivuxolimab. The sequence came from an adult with an advanced solid tumor such as melanoma, head and neck, liver or kidney cancer. The CDR3: CASSREREGGTGELFF. The CDR3, as DNA: TGTGCCAGCAGTCGAGAGCGGGAGGGGGGCACCGGGGAGCTGTTTTTT.